This T cell receptor beta chain was recorded in a study of T-cell reconstitution after alpha-beta-depleted transplantation in children. Study-wide findings and caveats: T-cell counts and diversity at one year following transplant were attributed mainly to newly produced T cells. Alpha-beta T cells about two months after transplant reportedly derived from several hundred expanded graft clones. Surviving recipient T cells and thymic progenitors underlay high day-60 TCRbeta diversity in some patients.

This clonotype turned up a few times. Its antigen is as yet unknown. For TCRbeta, the library was prepared with unique molecular identifiers. TCRdb re-analysed the PCR reads in MiXCR, keeping a single row per CDR3 protein. Altogether about 580,000 distinct CDR3 sequences are present, around 27% being singletons, with the ten largest covering 30% to 45%. The sample here was PBMCs, taken before TCRalphabeta/CD19-depleted stem cell transplant. This sequence was found in a boy less than two years old with Wiskott-Aldrich syndrome, due to receive a stem cell transplant.

CDR3 region: CASSLGVGGSTDTQYF. CDR3 DNA: TGTGCCAGCAGCTTGGGGGTGGGGGGGAGCACAGATACGCAGTATTTT. The chain carries TRBV5-5 and TRBJ2-3; 7 bases are shared with TRBD2. J lost 0 bases, V lost 0 bases, and 4 bases had no gene match. Germline V gene lookup returns CDR1 SGHKS and CDR2 YYEKEE (reference sequence). This CDR3 has 16 residues.